These 15 T cell receptor beta chains were all obtained from the same sample, sequenced in a study of blood T cells in healthy people across ages. A sample-barcoded 5' primer and a J-beta primer mix were used in a second PCR of about 6 to 11 cycles. MiXCR was run by TCRdb on the 5' RACE reads, yielding one entry per CDR3 protein. The table includes approximately 2,000,000 distinct CDR3 sequences, about two fifths detected once. The material sequenced was blood. Receptors originate from a human donor in good health.

As concerns this clonotype: The junction differs from germline at one of its ends, possibly a read error. The chain couples TRBV11-1 to TRBJ2-1; weak D call: TRBD2 (7 bases). The length of the CDR3 is 21 residues. Germline-derived CDR1 and CDR2 are SGHAT and FQDESV (reference sequence). The CDR3 coding sequence is TGTGCCGGCAGCTTTCCTAAGCCGGGGGGCCGCCGGACTGGCACCTACAATGAGCAGTTCTTC. Residues: CAGSFPKPGGRRTGTYNEQFF.

This chain links TRBV28 with TRBJ2-1, with TRBD2 matching 8 bases. The V gene end was trimmed by 6 bases and the J gene end by 10 bases; junction bases not matched to a gene: 11. The CDR3 has 14 amino acids. Germline V gene lookup returns CDR1 MDHEN and CDR2 SYDVKM. The CDR3 nucleotides read TGTGCCAGCAGGGCCAGCGGGGGCATTTACGAGCAGTTCTTC. It specifies CASRASGGIYEQFF.

This clonotype has just a few counts. The chain combines TRBV6-5 with TRBJ2-1, with 14 bases matching TRBD2. With 2 bases clipped from V and 5 bases from J, the junction kept 11 bases outside the gene matches. CDR1 and CDR2 (germline): MNHEY, SVGAGI. CDR3 length: 19 residues. The CDR3 DNA reads TGTGCCAGCAGTTACCTGACTAGCGGGGGGGCTATTTTCAACAATGAGCAGTTCTTC. This codes for CASSYLTSGGAIFNNEQFF.

This clonotype was detected a few times. The chain uses TRBV4-2 and TRBJ1-2; D is unclear. With 1 base removed from V and 2 bases from J, the gap between germline ends came to 14 bases. Germline V gene lookup returns CDR1 LGHNA and CDR2 YNFKEQ. This CDR3 has 16 residues. The CDR3 DNA sequence: TGTGCCAGCAGCCAAGGCGTGGCCGGGCAAAACTATGGCTACACCTTC. Protein: CASSQGVAGQNYGYTF.

The rearrangement uses TRBV20-1 and TRBJ2-7, with 8 bases matching TRBD2. V lost 6 bases to trimming and J lost 1 base; unmatched junction nucleotides: 8. CDR1 is DFQATT, CDR2 SNEGSKA, per germline (reference sequence). This CDR3 spans 14 amino acids. CDR3 in DNA: TGCAGTGCCCAACGGGGGGGTTTTTCCTACGAGCAGTACTTC. As protein: CSAQRGGFSYEQYF.

J is TRBJ2-4 and V is TRBV7-9; 16 bases line up with TRBD2. Gene TRBJ2-5 matches the end of the DNA better, so the J call may be wrong. Germline V lookup: CDR1 SEHNR, CDR2 FQNEAQ (reference sequence). This CDR3 is 17 amino acids long. CDR3 nucleotides: TGTGCCAGCAGCCGCCCCGGGACTAGCGGGGGGGCGGAGACCCAGTACTTC. Translated: CASSRPGTSGGAETQYF.

This chain connects TRBV14 to TRBJ2-1; no firm D call. Per germline, CDR1 SGHDN and CDR2 FVKESK. The CDR3 contains 18 residues. Trimming took off 0 bases at V and 0 bases at J, with 15 bases between the two ends. CDR3 coding DNA: TGTGCCAGCAGCCAAGATCTAGGACCATCATACTCCTACAATGAGCAGTTCTTC. Translation: CASSQDLGPSYSYNEQFF.

This chain uses TRBV6-5 with TRBJ1-2, with TRBD1 as a possible D gene (6 bases). The CDR3 sequence is 14 residues long. The germline gives CDR1 MNHEY, CDR2 SVGAGI. V was cut by 6 bases and J by 8 bases, with 19 bases left in between. The CDR3 nucleotides read TGTGCCAGCAGAGCAGACAGGCGGACTGTGGGCTACACCTTC. This gives the protein CASRADRRTVGYTF.

This clonotype has only a few counts. The chain joins TRBV5-1 to TRBJ2-1; no definite D call. Germline CDR1 reads SGHRS; CDR2 reads YFSETQ. This CDR3 comprises 14 residues. Trimming cost V 0 bases and J 5 bases, with 9 bases left between them. The CDR3: CASSLGQPNNEQFF. CDR3 DNA sequence: TGCGCCAGCAGCTTGGGTCAGCCTAACAATGAGCAGTTCTTC.

V and J are TRBV5-1 and TRBJ1-1; D uncertain. Germline CDR1 SGHRS, CDR2 YFSETQ. V shed 2 bases and J shed 4 bases, with 18 bases lying between them. The CDR3 runs 16 residues. The CDR3 bases are TGCGCCAGCAGCTTAGAGGGAGGGCCCGCGGGCACTGAAGCTTTCTTT. Its translation is CASSLEGGPAGTEAFF.

The V gene is TRBV15, the J gene TRBJ2-4, with D perhaps matching TRBD1 or TRBD2 (5 bases each). V lost 0 bases and J lost 13, with 28 bases in between. Germline CDR1 reads LNHNV; CDR2 reads YYDKDF (reference sequence). The CDR3 is 18 amino acids. Here the CDR3 DNA reads TGTGCCACCAGCAGAGATAAGGGGACCAGCAGGAGTTTGAATGAGCAGTACTTC. This sequence encodes CATSRDKGTSRSLNEQYF.

The rearrangement links TRBV20-1 to TRBJ1-2; D gene uncertain. V was cut by 1 base and J by 3 bases, with 9 bases left in between. Germline assignment: CDR1 DFQATT and CDR2 SNEGSKA (reference sequence). CDR3 length equals 13 residues. Written as DNA, the CDR3 is TGCAGTGCTAGAGTGGAGACCCACTATGGCTACACCTTC. This sequence encodes CSARVETHYGYTF.

The chain couples TRBV3-1 to TRBJ2-3; tentatively, D is TRBD1 or TRBD2 (5 bases each). The V and J ends lost 5 bases and 1 base respectively, with 13 bases between them. The CDR3 consists of 15 residues. The V gene's germline CDR1 is LGHDT and CDR2 YNNKEL (reference sequence). The CDR3 region has the DNA TGTGCCAGCAGCGAAGGTGGGGGACGCACAGATACGCAGTATTTT. This translates into CASSEGGGRTDTQYF.

The chain recombines TRBV6-5 with TRBJ2-1; tentative D call: TRBD1 (5 bases). V lost 4 bases, J lost 5 bases, and 12 bases lay in between. Germline CDR1 is MNHEY and CDR2 is SVGAGI. The CDR3 is 14 residues long. The CDR3: CASSLIGANNEQFF. CDR3 bases: TGTGCCAGCAGTTTGATAGGGGCCAACAATGAGCAGTTCTTC.

This sequence joins TRBV12-3 or TRBV12-4 and TRBJ1-2, with 8 bases that match TRBD1. The CDR3 spans 13 residues. Losses at the gene ends were 7 bases for V and 7 bases for J; bases not matched to a gene: 8. CDR3 sequence reads: CASNAGQGLGYTF. CDR3 bases: TGTGCCAGCAACGCAGGACAGGGTCTTGGCTACACCTTC.